These 16 T cell receptor beta chains originate from one sample sequenced in a study of response to subunit inactivated influenza vaccine (dated by TCRdb to the late 2010s). Libraries came from RT-PCR. The run used an Illumina HiSeq 2500. TCRdb reprocessed the public reads (quality trimming at Q25 with fastp, clone calling with MiXCR) and kept in-frame beta chains. For every CDR3 protein sequence, its rows merge into one entry that carries the most common genes and DNA. This sample is represented by 500,000 to 700,000 distinct CDR3 sequences; roughly 25% of them were singletons. Approximately 3% of the sample is held by the ten biggest clonotypes. A further study also used this sample, focusing on T cells expressing NK-cell markers. Reported in the second study: 5'RACE template switching, by which a universal primer site and unique molecular identifiers were added, was used to make TCR beta cDNA libraries.

The sequences come from CD4+ T cells sorted from PBMCs, collected 11 to 12 days after vaccination. The receptors were gathered from a middle-aged man who received an inactivated influenza vaccine. Donor details come from another sample of the same person, matched by shared clones.

The chain has TRBV29-1 and TRBJ2-7, with 7 bases aligning to TRBD1. V was pared by 5 bases and J by 2 bases, with 3 bases of the junction left unmatched. CDR3 length: 12 amino acids. CDR1 is SQVTM, CDR2 ANQGSEA, per germline. The CDR3 DNA follows: TGCAGCGTTACCGGGACAGCCTACGAGCAGTACTTC. This sequence encodes CSVTGTAYEQYF.

This rearrangement joins TRBV6-1 to TRBJ2-3, with 13 positions matching TRBD2. Germline V gene data show CDR1 as MNHNS and CDR2 as SASEGT. This CDR3 spans 16 amino acids. V lost 6 bases to trimming and J lost 0 bases; unmatched junction nucleotides: 3. The CDR3 reads CASRLAGGRSTDTQYF. CDR3 bases: TGTGCCAGCAGACTAGCGGGGGGGCGGAGCACAGATACGCAGTATTTT.

This clonotype was found a few times. The V and J genes are TRBV7-2 and TRBJ2-7; 8 bases align to TRBD1. The CDR3 runs 13 residues. Germline V gives CDR1 SGHTA, CDR2 FQGNSA. The junction had 3 bases not matched to a gene; V was cut back by 5 bases and J by 3 bases. The CDR3 sequence: CASSTGGNYEQYF. DNA for the CDR3: TGTGCCAGCAGCACAGGGGGTAACTACGAGCAGTACTTC.

The V gene is TRBV7-2, the J gene TRBJ2-7, with TRBD1 matching over 10 bases. Trimming removed 0 bases from V and 3 bases from J; junction bases left unmatched: 5. Germline loops: CDR1 SGHTA, CDR2 FQGNSA. The CDR3 length is 16 residues. The CDR3 nucleotides are TGTGCCAGCAGCTTAGCCGGGACAGGGGATTACTACGAGCAGTACTTC. Encoded protein: CASSLAGTGDYYEQYF.

This clonotype was picked up many times. The V and J genes are TRBV29-1 and TRBJ2-6; no clear D. V gave up 3 bases and J gave up 0 bases, with 6 bases separating them. The V gene's germline CDR1 is SQVTM and CDR2 ANQGSEA. CDR3 length: 14 residues. CDR3 sequence (DNA): TGCAGCGTTGATTCGGACTCTGGGGCCAACGTCCTGACTTTC. The encoded protein is CSVDSDSGANVLTF.

This clonotype has more than one count but fewer than ten. This chain connects TRBV7-2 to TRBJ1-1; D not certain. Germline V gene lookup returns CDR1 SGHTA and CDR2 FQGNSA. V lost 3 bases and J lost 1, with 12 bases in between. The CDR3 is 15 amino acids. The CDR3 reads CASSLDYFRNTEAFF. For the CDR3, the DNA is TGTGCCAGCAGCTTGGACTACTTTCGGAACACTGAAGCTTTCTTT.

The chain links TRBV29-1 to TRBJ2-5; D is uncertain. V was pared by 4 bases and J by 5 bases, with 5 bases between. Germline assignment: CDR1 SQVTM and CDR2 ANQGSEA. The CDR3 extends over 10 amino acids. CDR3: CSVGMETQYF. The CDR3 DNA is TGCAGCGTTGGCATGGAGACCCAGTACTTC.

This clonotype has just a few counts. The chain joins TRBV7-3 to TRBJ2-1; tentatively, D is TRBD1 (5 bases). Germline CDR1 SGHTA, CDR2 FQGTGA. Trimming cost V 1 base and J 3 bases, with 19 bases left between them. The CDR3 covers 18 residues. The CDR3 here is CASSLIPISRARYNEQFF. The CDR3 nucleotides are TGTGCCAGCAGCTTAATCCCCATCAGCAGGGCACGCTACAATGAGCAGTTCTTC.

V and J are TRBV7-2 and TRBJ2-5; TRBD2 is a possible D gene (5 bases). The CDR3 is 15 residues long. Germline V gene data show CDR1 as SGHTA and CDR2 as FQGNSA. Between the trimmed V and J ends, which lost 1 base and 1 base, there was a span of 10 bases. The CDR3 DNA reads TGTGCCAGCAGCTTAGGAGGGCCGCTCCAAGAGACCCAGTACTTC. Translation: CASSLGGPLQETQYF.

Here the CDR3 reads CASSTYGQGDSGANVLTF. DNA of the CDR3: TGTGCCAGCAGCACTTATGGACAGGGCGACTCTGGGGCCAACGTCCTGACTTTC. The chain couples TRBV5-6 to TRBJ2-6; 8 positions match TRBD1. Losses at the gene ends were 4 bases for V and 0 bases for J; bases not matched to a gene: 9. The CDR3 is 18 amino acids. Germline lookup yields CDR1 SGHDT and CDR2 YYEEEE.

The genes are TRBV7-9 and TRBJ2-5, with 8 bases aligning to TRBD1. The length of the CDR3 is 14 residues. CDR1 and CDR2 from the germline V gene are SEHNR and FQNEAQ (reference sequence). V was clipped by 5 bases and J by 4 bases; unmatched bases: 6. In DNA, the CDR3 is TGTGCCAGCAGCCGGACAGGGACGGGAGAGACCCAGTACTTC. It specifies CASSRTGTGETQYF.

This clonotype showed up many times. The rearrangement uses TRBV11-2 and TRBJ2-7, with a tentative D call TRBD1 (6 bases). The CDR3 length is 14 residues. Germline CDR1 is SGHAT and CDR2 is FQNNGV. The V and J ends lost 1 base and 3 bases respectively, with 10 bases between them. The CDR3 loop is CASSLGTELYEQYF. CDR3 in DNA: TGTGCCAGCAGCTTAGGGACAGAGCTCTACGAGCAGTACTTC.

V usage is TRBV14 and J usage is TRBJ2-6; 7 bases are shared with TRBD1. Germline CDR1 reads SGHDN; CDR2 reads FVKESK. CDR3 size: 20 residues. Trimming removed 0 bases from V and 0 bases from J; junction bases left unmatched: 11. The DNA of the CDR3 is TGTGCCAGCAGCCAAGATAAGTGGGGACAGTATGGCTCTGGGGCCAACGTCCTGACTTTC. This sequence encodes CASSQDKWGQYGSGANVLTF.

V and J are TRBV5-1 and TRBJ2-6, with TRBD1 identical over 8 bases. The CDR3 consists of 17 residues. Germline V CDR1 and CDR2: SGHRS, YFSETQ. With V trimmed by 0 bases and J by 1 base, 3 bases remained unmatched. CDR3: CASSLDGQGSGANVLTF. The CDR3 nucleotides are TGCGCCAGCAGCTTGGATGGACAGGGATCTGGGGCCAACGTCCTGACTTTC.

The genes are TRBV11-2 and TRBJ2-2; D gene unclear. The CDR3 is made up of 16 amino acids. Trimming left V 1 base short and J 3 bases short, with 12 bases between. CDR1 is SGHAT, CDR2 FQNNGV, per germline. The CDR3 region has the DNA TGTGCCAGCAGCTTAGTATGGGATGTGGACACCGGGGAGCTGTTTTTT. Translated, it gives CASSLVWDVDTGELFF.

CDR3 sequence (DNA): TGTGCCAGCAGCTCCTATGGGACTAGCGGGAGTGGTGAGCAGTTCTTC. Protein sequence: CASSSYGTSGSGEQFF. V is TRBV5-5 and J is TRBJ2-1; 14 bases map to TRBD2. The trim removed 3 bases at V and 9 bases at J, leaving 8 bases unmatched. Germline V lookup: CDR1 SGHKS, CDR2 YYEKEE (reference sequence). This CDR3 is 16 amino acids long.